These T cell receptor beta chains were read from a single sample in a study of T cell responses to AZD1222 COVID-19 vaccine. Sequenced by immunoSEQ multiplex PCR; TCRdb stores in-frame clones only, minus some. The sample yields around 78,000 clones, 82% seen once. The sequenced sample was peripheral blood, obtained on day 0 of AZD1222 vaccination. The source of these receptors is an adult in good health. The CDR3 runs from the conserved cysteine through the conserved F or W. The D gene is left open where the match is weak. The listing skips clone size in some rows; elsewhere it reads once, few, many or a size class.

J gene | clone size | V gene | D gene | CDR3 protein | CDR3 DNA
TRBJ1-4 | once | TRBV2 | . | CASGRVGEKLFF | TGTGCCAGCGGCAGGGTGGGTGAAAAACTGTTTTTT
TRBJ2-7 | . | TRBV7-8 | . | CASSQGVANSYEQYF | TGTGCCAGCAGCCAAGGGGTAGCCAACTCCTACGAGCAGTACTTC
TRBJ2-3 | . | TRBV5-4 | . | CASSLGASYTDTQYF | TGTGCCAGCAGCTTAGGCGCTAGCTACACAGATACGCAGTATTTT
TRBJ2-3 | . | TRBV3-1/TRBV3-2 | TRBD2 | CASSQDSPTSGGLGDTQYF | TGTGCCAGCAGCCAAGATAGTCCCACTAGCGGGGGGCTAGGAGATACGCAGTATTTT
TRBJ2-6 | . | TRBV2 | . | CASSASGANVLTF | TGTGCCAGCAGCGCATCTGGGGCCAACGTCCTGACTTTC
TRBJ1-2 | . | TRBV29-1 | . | CSALQLNYGYTF | TGCAGCGCCCTACAACTTAACTATGGCTACACCTTC
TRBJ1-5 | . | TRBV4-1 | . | CASSQEGGEENQPQHF | TGCGCCAGCAGCCAAGAAGGAGGGGAAGAGAATCAGCCCCAGCATTTT
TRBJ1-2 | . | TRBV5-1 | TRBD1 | CASSLGTGDLGSGYTF | TGCGCCAGCAGCTTGGGGACAGGAGACCTGGGTAGCGGCTACACCTTC
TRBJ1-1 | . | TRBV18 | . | CASSPPSGGHAEAFF | TGTGCCAGCTCACCACCGAGTGGGGGCCATGCTGAAGCTTTCTTT
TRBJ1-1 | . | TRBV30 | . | CAWSVFSSMNTEAFF | TGTGCCTGGAGTGTATTTAGCAGCATGAACACTGAAGCTTTCTTT
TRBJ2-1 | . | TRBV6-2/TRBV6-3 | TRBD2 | CASSYSIGRGGNEQFF | TGTGCCAGCAGTTACTCGATCGGGAGGGGGGGAAATGAGCAGTTCTTC
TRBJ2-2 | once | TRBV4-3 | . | CASSQVGGVTAGELFF | TGCGCCAGCAGCCAAGTTGGAGGGGTGACGGCCGGGGAGCTGTTTTTT
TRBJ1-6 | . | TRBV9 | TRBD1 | CASSVNTGANSPLHF | TGTGCCAGCAGCGTAAATACAGGGGCAAATTCACCCCTCCACTTT
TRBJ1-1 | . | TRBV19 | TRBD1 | CASSGDRAFNTEAFF | TGTGCCAGTAGTGGGGACAGGGCTTTTAACACTGAAGCTTTCTTT
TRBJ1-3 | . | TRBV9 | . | CASSVGLSGNTIYF | TGTGCCAGCAGCGTAGGACTCTCTGGAAACACCATATATTTT
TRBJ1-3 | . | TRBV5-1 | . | CASSLEGYSGNTIYF | TGCGCCAGCAGCTTGGAGGGGTACTCTGGAAACACCATATATTTT